The rows below give T cell receptor beta chains drawn from one sample of a study of shared clonotypes between healthy human individuals. Profiled with immunoSEQ multiplex PCR; TCRdb holds only in-frame clones, not every one. In the table there are some 2.1 million clones, over 85% of which are singletons. The sequenced sample was naive CD8+ T cells sorted from blood. The receptors stem from a man between 18 and 29 years old in good health. Each CDR3 is given with its conserved first and last residue. D genes are given only for firm matches. Clone size, where shown, is once, few, many, or a class for clones that have expanded.

>TRBJ2-2|TRBV7-9|NA|TRBD2
TGTGCCAGCAGCGACCGGACTAGCGTGGCCGGGGAGCTGTTTTTT
CASSDRTSVAGELFF
>TRBJ2-1|TRBV29-1|NA|TRBD2
TGCAGCGTTGAGGGGCTAGCGGGAGGGAGGTCCTCCTACAATGAGCAGTTCTTC
CSVEGLAGGRSSYNEQFF
>TRBJ1-2|TRBV9|NA|TRBD1
TGTGCCAGCAGCGTAGGGGACAGGGATTACTATGGCTACACCTTC
CASSVGDRDYYGYTF
>TRBJ2-7|TRBV10-3|NA|NA
TGTGCCATCAGTGAGTCGGGCGCCGAGCAGTACTTC
CAISESGAEQYF
>TRBJ1-2|TRBV28|NA|TRBD1
TGTGCCAGCAGTCCAGGGACAGGGGGCTATGGCTACACCTTC
CASSPGTGGYGYTF
>TRBJ1-2|TRBV5-4|NA|TRBD1
TGTGCCAGCAGCTTGGGGGGACAGGGCGCCTATGGCTACACCTTC
CASSLGGQGAYGYTF
>TRBJ2-3|TRBV11-2|NA|NA
TGTGCCAGCAGCGGGCAAGATGGGAGCACAGATACGCAGTATTTT
CASSGQDGSTDTQYF
>TRBJ2-1|TRBV4-1|NA|NA
TGCGCCAGCAGCCAAGGTGCGCCTGCCCCGATGGGTGAGCAGTTCTTC
CASSQGAPAPMGEQFF
>TRBJ2-2|TRBV7-9|NA|TRBD2
TGTGCCAGCAGCGGAGGACTAGCGGGAGATGTCGTCGGGGAGCTGTTTTTT
CASSGGLAGDVVGELFF
>TRBJ2-7|TRBV5-6|NA|NA
TGTGCCAGCAGCTTGGCAGGGGGGGACGAGCAGTACTTC
CASSLAGGDEQYF
>TRBJ2-7|TRBV5-4|NA|TRBD2
TGTGCCAGCAGCGGCGGGACTAGCGGGAGGGCGTACGAGCAGTACTTC
CASSGGTSGRAYEQYF
>TRBJ2-1|TRBV2|NA|TRBD2
TGTGCCAGCACCCAATCACTAGCGGGAGGGAGCTCCTACAATGAGCAGTTCTTC
CASTQSLAGGSSYNEQFF
>TRBJ2-7|TRBV21-1|few|NA
TGTGCCAGCAGCAAAGTAGGGGACAGGGGGCTCGAGCAGTACTTC
CASSKVGDRGLEQYF
>TRBJ2-4|TRBV30|NA|NA
TGTGCCTGGAGTCCCCCCCGGGAGGCCAAAAACATTCAGTACTTC
CAWSPPREAKNIQYF
>TRBJ1-5|TRBV28|NA|NA
TGTGCCAGCAGTGTCGGGACGGACAAGCTCAATCAGCCCCAGCATTTT
CASSVGTDKLNQPQHF
>TRBJ2-5|TRBV13|NA|TRBD2
TGTGCCAGCAGCCAAGCGGGAGGTCAAGAGACCCAGTACTTC
CASSQAGGQETQYF
>TRBJ2-1|TRBV7-2|NA|NA
TGTGCCAGCAGCTTAGTGGGTCGGGAGATTCAAGGCTACAATGAGCAGTTCTTC
CASSLVGREIQGYNEQFF
>TRBJ2-7|TRBV29-1|NA|TRBD2
TGCAGCGCCCTGACTAGCGGCTACGAGCAGTACTTC
CSALTSGYEQYF
>TRBJ2-2|TRBV28|NA|TRBD2
TGTGCCAGCAGCCAGCGGGGGAACACCGGGGAGCTGTTTTTT
CASSQRGNTGELFF
>TRBJ2-2|TRBV6-1|NA|NA
TGTGCCAGCAGCATCCTCGGGGAGCTGTTTTTT
CASSILGELFF
>TRBJ2-2|TRBV5-4|NA|NA
TGTGCCAGCAGCTTCCCCACCGGGGAGCTGTTTTTT
CASSFPTGELFF
>TRBJ1-2|TRBV13|NA|TRBD1
TGTGCCAGCAGCTTTGACAGGGCACACACCTTC
CASSFDRAHTF
>TRBJ1-5|TRBV28|NA|TRBD1
TGTGCCAGCAGTCCCAGGGGACAGATCCTCAATCAGCCCCAGCATTTT
CASSPRGQILNQPQHF
>TRBJ2-7|TRBV18|NA|TRBD2
TGTGCCAGCTCACCCTCGGGGGGGCTAAACGAGCAGTACTTC
CASSPSGGLNEQYF
>TRBJ2-7|TRBV5-4|NA|TRBD2
TGTGCCAGCAGCGTGGGACTAGCGGACACCTACGAGCAGTACTTC
CASSVGLADTYEQYF
>TRBJ2-3|TRBV6-5|NA|NA
TGTGCCAGCAGTGCGGGGTGGGCAGATACGCAGTATTTT
CASSAGWADTQYF
>TRBJ2-7|TRBV10-1|NA|NA
TGCGCCAGCAGTCCAGGGCCGAGGGGGGAGCAGTACTTC
CASSPGPRGEQYF
>TRBJ2-3|TRBV10-2|NA|TRBD2
TGCGCCAGCAGCCTGGGAGCGGGAGACCTCTGGGAAACAGATACGCAGTATTTT
CASSLGAGDLWETDTQYF
>TRBJ2-7|TRBV2|NA|NA
TGTGCCAGCAGGCGCTCCTACGAGCAGTACTTC
CASRRSYEQYF
>TRBJ2-2|TRBV5-4|NA|NA
TGTGCCAGCAGCTCGACAGGCCCCGGGGAGCTGTTTTTT
CASSSTGPGELFF
>TRBJ1-2|TRBV4-1|once|NA
TGCGCCAGCAGCCTTGCAGGGACCTATGGCTACACCTTC
CASSLAGTYGYTF
>TRBJ1-1|TRBV28|NA|NA
TGTGCCAGCGCCAGGGTCGGGGACACTGAAGCTTTCTTT
CASARVGDTEAFF
>TRBJ1-1|TRBV20-1|many|NA
TGCAGTGCTAGTTCTAACACTGAAGCTTTCTTT
CSASSNTEAFF
>TRBJ1-1|TRBV15|NA|TRBD1
TGTGCCACCAGCAGAGGTCGGACAGGGGACACCGAAGCTTTCTTT
CATSRGRTGDTEAFF
>TRBJ2-5|TRBV28|NA|NA
TGTGCCAGCAGTAGCCATGAGTTGGGGATCGGGGAGACCCAGTACTTC
CASSSHELGIGETQYF
>TRBJ1-4|TRBV27|NA|NA
TGTGCCAGCAGGCACGGGGGTTCTAATGAAAAACTGTTTTTT
CASRHGGSNEKLFF
>TRBJ2-5|TRBV27|once|NA
TGTGCCAGCAGTTTATTGGGGGCGACAGAGACCCAGTACTTC
CASSLLGATETQYF
>TRBJ2-2|TRBV13|NA|NA
TGTGCCAGCAGCTTAGTACAGGGAAGTACCGGGGAGCTGTTTTTT
CASSLVQGSTGELFF
>TRBJ2-7|TRBV4-3|NA|NA
TGCGCCAGCAGCCAAGAGAGTAGCGGATCCTACGAGCAGTACTTC
CASSQESSGSYEQYF
>TRBJ1-5|TRBV10-3|NA|TRBD1
TGTGCCATCAGTGACCCGGGACAGCCAACCCAGCCCCAGCATTTT
CAISDPGQPTQPQHF
>TRBJ2-7|TRBV4-3|NA|NA
TGCGCCAGCAGCCAAGATCGGCCTTACGAGCAGTACTTC
CASSQDRPYEQYF
>TRBJ2-7|TRBV12-5|NA|NA
TGTGCTAGTGGTTTGGCAGGGGTATACGAGCAGTACTTC
CASGLAGVYEQYF
>TRBJ2-2|TRBV9|NA|TRBD2
TGTGCCAGCAGCGTTCGAATGGTCGCGCGGGAGGTAAGAAACACCGGGGAGCTGTTTTTT
CASSVRMVAREVRNTGELFF
>TRBJ2-1|TRBV7-9|NA|NA
TGTGCCAGCAGCTCTACTCGCGACCTTTACTCCTACAATGAGCAGTTCTTC
CASSSTRDLYSYNEQFF
>TRBJ2-5|TRBV9|few|NA
TGTGCCAGCAGCGTAGGGCGGGGCGCAGAGACCCAGTACTTC
CASSVGRGAETQYF
>TRBJ2-7|TRBV5-1|NA|TRBD1
TGCGCCAGCAGCTTGGGGTTAGGGACAGGGTCCTACGAGCAGTACTTC
CASSLGLGTGSYEQYF
>TRBJ2-7|TRBV10-1|NA|TRBD2
TGCGCCAGACCCTCGGGGGGGCCTCCCGTGAACGAGCAGTACTTC
CARPSGGPPVNEQYF
>TRBJ2-3|TRBV10-1|NA|TRBD1
TGCGCCAGCAGTGAGGCGGACAGGGGTCCAACTTACACAGATACGCAGTATTTT
CASSEADRGPTYTDTQYF
>TRBJ1-3|TRBV28|NA|NA
TGTGCCAGCAGTTATCACGACAGACCTTACTCTGGAAACACCATATATTTT
CASSYHDRPYSGNTIYF
>TRBJ2-7|TRBV19|NA|TRBD1
TGTGCCAGTAGTCTAACAGGGGGCGGACAACACGAGCAGTACTTC
CASSLTGGGQHEQYF
>TRBJ1-3|TRBV19|NA|NA
TGTGCCAGTACTATGATCTACTCTGGAAACACCATATATTTT
CASTMIYSGNTIYF
>TRBJ2-5|TRBV9|NA|NA
TGTGCCAGCAGCGTAGAAGGCAGGGTGGAGACCCAGTACTTC
CASSVEGRVETQYF
>TRBJ1-2|TRBV11-2|NA|NA
TGTGCCAGCAGCCAACAGACAGGACAATTCAACTATGGCTACACCTTC
CASSQQTGQFNYGYTF
>TRBJ2-3|TRBV6-5|NA|TRBD1
TGTGCCAGCAGTTTCGAGAGGGACAGTGCCGAGGATACGCAGTATTTT
CASSFERDSAEDTQYF
>TRBJ1-1|TRBV4-3|NA|NA
TGCGCCAGCAGCCAAGACGCATGGCAGAACACTGAAGCTTTCTTT
CASSQDAWQNTEAFF